This TCR beta chain was profiled in a study of blood T cell repertoires in COVID-19. The overall study: Acute and convalescent COVID-19 samples came from the United States, Italy and Spain. Sources were T cells, B-cell-depleted T cells, or PBMCs; the material itself was cDNA or gDNA.

Trimming removed 6 bases from V and 5 bases from J; junction bases left unmatched: 7. The CDR3 is 14 residues long. The germline V gene encodes CDR1 SEHNR and CDR2 FQNEAQ (reference sequence). Per the study methods: Amplification of reference gene primers was used by the study to estimate nucleated cell counts. Sequencing used immunoSEQ multiplex PCR; TCRdb keeps in-frame clones, though not all of them. V, J and clone size were drawn from that table, and D and trimming were deduced from the DNA. Of around 18,000 clones in the sample, under 90% were seen once. The chain recombines TRBV7-9 with TRBJ1-1; 9 nucleotides line up with TRBD1. The sample taken for sequencing was peripheral blood. The sequence was collected from an older man with acute or convalescent COVID-19. Written as DNA, the CDR3 is TGTGCCAGCAGGGCACAGGGGGCTGAAACTGAAGCTTTCTTT. Translation gives CASRAQGAETEAFF.